This T cell receptor beta chain came from a study of blood T cell repertoires in COVID-19. Study information: Collection of acute and convalescent COVID-19 samples took place in the United States, Italy and Spain. PBMCs, B-cell-depleted T cells, or T cells were the source of the cDNA or gDNA that made up the material.

CDR3 size: 14 residues. V gave up 2 bases and J gave up 4 bases, with 13 bases separating them. Germline CDR1 reads GTSNPN; CDR2 reads SVGIG (reference sequence). The authors' processing: Amplifying reference gene primers gave estimates of nucleated cell counts. Profiling relied on immunoSEQ multiplex PCR, and the TCRdb table lists in-frame clones only, not all of them. From that table come the V and J calls and clone size; the DNA was used to work out D and trimming. The sample consists of roughly 260,000 clones, about nine tenths of them appearing once. The rearrangement uses TRBV30 and TRBJ2-3, with a possible D match to TRBD1 (6 bases). This TCR was sampled from a man between 40 and 49 years old who had recovered from COVID-19. The sample consisted of peripheral blood. The CDR3 here is CAWSRVPGADTQYF. The CDR3 nucleotides are TGTGCCTGGAGTAGGGTCCCAGGGGCAGATACGCAGTATTTT.